Presented here are 14 T cell receptor beta chains from one specimen sequenced in a study of tumor-infiltrating lymphocytes in oesophageal squamous cell carcinoma. TCRdb re-analysed the reads in MiXCR, keeping a single row per CDR3 protein. The sample has roughly 11,000 distinct CDR3 sequences; more than 50% are singletons. The sequenced sample was blood. The receptor set was obtained from a female donor with esophageal squamous cell carcinoma.

V usage is TRBV12-3 or TRBV12-4 and J usage is TRBJ2-6; TRBD2 matches at 9 bases. The DNA end favors TRBJ2-1, so the J call may be wrong. This CDR3 has 15 amino acids. DNA of the CDR3: TGTGCCAGCAGTTTGGTGCGGGGGGGGAACAATGAGCAGTTCTTC. Translating it yields CASSLVRGGNNEQFF.

The chain uses TRBV7-9 and TRBJ2-1; D gene ambiguous. The CDR3 runs 13 residues. With 2 bases removed from V and 5 bases from J, the gap between germline ends came to 7 bases. Germline CDR1 and CDR2: SEHNR and FQNEAQ (reference sequence). CDR3 sequence: CASSLYSDNEQFF. The CDR3 DNA reads TGTGCCAGCAGCTTATACTCTGACAATGAGCAGTTCTTC.

The chain joins TRBV7-3 to TRBJ2-5; the D gene could be TRBD1 or TRBD2 (5 bases each). The end of the DNA fits TRBJ2-1 better, so the J call may be wrong. The germline V gene has CDR1 SGHTA and CDR2 FQGTGA. This CDR3 comprises 15 residues. CDR3 loop: CASSLGGSVYNEQFF. CDR3 DNA sequence: TGTGCCAGCAGCTTAGGGGGTTCCGTCTACAATGAGCAGTTCTTC.

The J gene is TRBJ1-2, the V gene TRBV28, with D unresolved. This CDR3 contains 11 residues. In germline, CDR1 is MDHEN, CDR2 SYDVKM. V shed 3 bases and J shed 2 bases, with 1 base lying between them. This CDR3 is CASSFNYGYTF. CDR3 DNA sequence: TGTGCCAGCAGTTTCAACTATGGCTACACCTTC.

As DNA, the CDR3 is TGTGCCAGCAGCGTAGGTGCTGGCTACAATGAGCAGTTCTTC. Translated, it gives CASSVGAGYNEQFF. The chain combines TRBV7-9 with TRBJ2-7, with no clear D. The better agreement between TRBJ2-1 and the DNA end casts doubt on the J call. Germline V lookup: CDR1 SEHNR, CDR2 FQNEAQ (reference sequence). The CDR3 is made up of 14 amino acids.

This clonotype ranks as medium-sized. This chain links TRBV28 with TRBJ2-7; D remains ambiguous. Trimming left V 5 bases short and J 3 bases short, with 5 bases between. CDR3 length equals 11 residues. Germline values: CDR1 MDHEN, CDR2 SYDVKM. The CDR3 sequence is CASSNGYEQYF. DNA of the CDR3: TGTGCCAGCAGTAACGGCTACGAGCAGTACTTC.

The V call is TRBV6-1, the J call TRBJ2-3; 9 bases are a match to TRBD2. Germline CDR1 and CDR2: MNHNS and SASEGT. CDR3 length equals 15 residues. V dropped 6 bases and J dropped 6; count of bases not matched to a gene: 10. The CDR3 DNA sequence: TGTGCCAGCAGGGCGCTAGGCGGGGGGGCGGATACGCAGTATTTT. Protein sequence: CASRALGGGADTQYF.

This clonotype was detected a few times. The CDR3 carries no conserved terminal phenylalanine or tryptophan, so it likely arises from a read error. It is unclear where the CDR3 begins or ends on the DNA, so no DNA is shown, and the CDR3 is as TCRdb lists it. V usage is TRBV28 and J usage is TRBJ2-7; TRBD1 is the table's D call, not checked against the DNA. In germline, CDR1 is MDHEN, CDR2 SYDVKM. The CDR3 comprises 16 residues, both ends counted. CDR3 amino acids: CASSFGTGPYGYTFGS.

This clonotype ranks as medium-sized (0.01 to 0.1%). V gene TRBV24-1 combines with J gene TRBJ2-1; no definite D call. Germline lookup yields CDR1 KGHDR and CDR2 SFDVKD. The CDR3 is 12 residues long. Trimming removed 0 bases at V and 8 bases at J, with 4 bases between. The CDR3 loop is CATSDLRYEQFF. Here the CDR3 DNA reads TGTGCCACCAGTGATTTGCGGTATGAGCAGTTCTTC.

The rearrangement uses TRBV7-8 and TRBJ1-6; 7 nucleotides align to TRBD1. This CDR3 is 15 amino acids long. The germline CDR1 and CDR2 sequences are SGHVS and FQNEAQ. Germline trimming cut 4 bases from V and 5 bases from J; bases unmatched to any gene: 5. Written as DNA, the CDR3 is TGTGCCAGCAGCTCCCTGACAGGGAATAATTCACCCCTCCACTTT. Translating gives CASSSLTGNNSPLHF.

The genes are TRBV7-2 and TRBJ2-1; 7 bases are a match to TRBD1. The J call may be mistaken, given a closer DNA end match to TRBJ2-7. This CDR3 has 13 residues. Germline values: CDR1 SGHTA, CDR2 FQGNSA. The CDR3 region is CASSSNRGWEQYF. DNA of the CDR3: TGTGCCAGCAGCTCTAACAGGGGCTGGGAGCAGTACTTC.

The rearrangement uses TRBV7-2 and TRBJ2-1; TRBD2 matches 7 bases. In germline, CDR1 is SGHTA, CDR2 FQGNSA. Trimming took 4 bases from V and 8 from J; bases not matched to a gene: 11. The CDR3 has 15 amino acids. The CDR3, as DNA: TGTGCCAGCAGCTCCTCTCGCGGGAGTTTCGATGAGCAGTTCTTC. Protein sequence: CASSSSRGSFDEQFF.

This chain joins TRBV10-3 and TRBJ2-4; 8 bases agree with TRBD1. The J call is uncertain, as TRBJ2-1 better fits the DNA end. CDR1 and CDR2 (germline): ENHRY, SYGVKD. This CDR3 spans 18 amino acids. CDR3 DNA: TGTGCCATCAGTGAGTCGGAAGACAGGGGCCCCCTCAAAAATGAGCAGTTCTTC. Encoded protein: CAISESEDRGPLKNEQFF.

The chain is built from TRBV27 and TRBJ2-7; 7 nucleotides agree with TRBD2. The length of the CDR3 is 14 residues. J gave up 5 bases and V 2 bases, and 6 bases lay outside the gene matches. Germline lookup yields CDR1 MNHEY and CDR2 SMNVEV (reference sequence). CDR3 region: CASSLGGSFDEQYF. As DNA, the CDR3 is TGTGCCAGCAGTTTAGGCGGGAGTTTCGACGAGCAGTACTTC.